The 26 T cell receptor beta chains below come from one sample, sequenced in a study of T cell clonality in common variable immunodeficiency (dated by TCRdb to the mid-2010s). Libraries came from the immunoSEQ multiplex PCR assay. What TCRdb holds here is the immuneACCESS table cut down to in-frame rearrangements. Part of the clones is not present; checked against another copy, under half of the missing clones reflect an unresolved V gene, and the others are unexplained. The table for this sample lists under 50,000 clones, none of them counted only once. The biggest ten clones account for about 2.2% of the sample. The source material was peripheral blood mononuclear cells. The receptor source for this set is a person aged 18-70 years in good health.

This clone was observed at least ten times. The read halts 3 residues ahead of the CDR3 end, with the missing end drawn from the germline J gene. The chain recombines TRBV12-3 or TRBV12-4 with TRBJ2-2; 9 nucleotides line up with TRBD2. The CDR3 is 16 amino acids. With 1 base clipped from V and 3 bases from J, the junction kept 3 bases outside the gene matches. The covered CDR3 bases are TGTGCCAGCAGTTTAGTAGCGGGAGCTCACACCGGGGAG. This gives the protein CASSLVAGAHTGE. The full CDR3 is CASSLVAGAHTGELFF.

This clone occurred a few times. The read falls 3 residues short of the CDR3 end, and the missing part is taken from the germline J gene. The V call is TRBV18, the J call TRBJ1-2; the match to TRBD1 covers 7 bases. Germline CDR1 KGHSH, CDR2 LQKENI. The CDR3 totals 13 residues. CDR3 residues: CASSPKGTDTYTF. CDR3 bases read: TGTGCCAGCTCACCCAAGGGGACAGATACC.

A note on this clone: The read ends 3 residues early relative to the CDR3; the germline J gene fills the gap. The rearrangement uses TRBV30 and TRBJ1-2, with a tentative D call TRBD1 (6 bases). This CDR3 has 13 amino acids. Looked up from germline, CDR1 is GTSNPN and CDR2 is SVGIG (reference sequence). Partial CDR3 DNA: TGTGCCTGGACTAGCGGGAGGGGGTACGAC. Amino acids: CAWTSGRGYD. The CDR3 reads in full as CAWTSGRGYDYTF.

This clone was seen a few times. The DNA read from the CDR3 is TGTGCCAGTAGTCCGCCCGGGTGGAGGACAGATACG. It translates to CASSPPGWRTDT. The entire CDR3 sequence reads CASSPPGWRTDTQYF. The chain links TRBV19 to TRBJ2-3, with a possible D match to TRBD2 (5 bases). The CDR3 end is not reached by the read, which stops 3 residues before it; the germline J gene fills it in. Germline V CDR1 and CDR2: LNHDA, SQIVND (reference sequence). The germline V and J ends were trimmed by 5 bases and 3 bases, with 15 bases remaining between them. CDR3 size: 15 residues.

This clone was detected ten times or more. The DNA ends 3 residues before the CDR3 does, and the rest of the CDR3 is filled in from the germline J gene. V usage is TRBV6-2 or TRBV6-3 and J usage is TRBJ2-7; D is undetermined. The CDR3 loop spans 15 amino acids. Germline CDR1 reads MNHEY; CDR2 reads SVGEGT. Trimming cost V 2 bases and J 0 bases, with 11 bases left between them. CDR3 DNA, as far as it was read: TGTGCCAGCAGTTACCATACTAAAAGCTCCTACGAG. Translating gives CASSYHTKSSYE. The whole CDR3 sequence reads CASSYHTKSSYEQYF.

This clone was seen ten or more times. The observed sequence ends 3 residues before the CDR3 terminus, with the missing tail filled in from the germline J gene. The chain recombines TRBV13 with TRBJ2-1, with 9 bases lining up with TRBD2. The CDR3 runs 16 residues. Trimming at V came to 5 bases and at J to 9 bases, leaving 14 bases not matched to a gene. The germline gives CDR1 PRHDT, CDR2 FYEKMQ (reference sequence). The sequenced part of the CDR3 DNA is TGTGCCAGCAGCCGTCCTGCGGGCGGGGGGGCCGGTGAG. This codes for CASSRPAGGGAGE. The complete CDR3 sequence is CASSRPAGGGAGEQFF.

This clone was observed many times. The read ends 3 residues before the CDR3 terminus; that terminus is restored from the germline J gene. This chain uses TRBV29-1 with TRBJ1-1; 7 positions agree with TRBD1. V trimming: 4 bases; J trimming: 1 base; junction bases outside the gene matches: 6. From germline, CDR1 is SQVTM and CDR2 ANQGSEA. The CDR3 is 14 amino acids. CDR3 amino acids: CSVAGQAENTEAFF. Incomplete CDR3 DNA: TGCAGCGTTGCAGGACAGGCTGAGAACACTGAA.

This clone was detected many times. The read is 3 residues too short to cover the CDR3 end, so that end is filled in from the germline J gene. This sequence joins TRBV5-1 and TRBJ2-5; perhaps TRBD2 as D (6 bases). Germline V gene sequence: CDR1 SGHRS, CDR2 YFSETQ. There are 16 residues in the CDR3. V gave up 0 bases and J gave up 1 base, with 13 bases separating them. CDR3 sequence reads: CASSLGLEKIQETQYF. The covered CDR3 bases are TGCGCCAGCAGCTTGGGACTAGAAAAAATCCAAGAGACC.

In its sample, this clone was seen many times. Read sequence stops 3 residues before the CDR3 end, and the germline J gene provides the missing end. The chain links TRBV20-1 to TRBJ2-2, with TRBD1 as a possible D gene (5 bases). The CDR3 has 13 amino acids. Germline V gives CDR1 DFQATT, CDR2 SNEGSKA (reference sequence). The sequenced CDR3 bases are TGCAGTGCCACGACAGAATATAATTCACCG. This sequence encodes CSATTEYNSP. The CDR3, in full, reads CSATTEYNSPLFF.

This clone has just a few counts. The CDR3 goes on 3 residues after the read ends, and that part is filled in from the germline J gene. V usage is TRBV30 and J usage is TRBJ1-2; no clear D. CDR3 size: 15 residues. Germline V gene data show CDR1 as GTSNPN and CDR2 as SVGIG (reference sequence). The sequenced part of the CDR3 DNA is TGTGCCTGGAGTCGACTAGCGGTTTCCACAGATACC. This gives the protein CAWSRLAVSTDT. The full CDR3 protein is CAWSRLAVSTDTYTF.

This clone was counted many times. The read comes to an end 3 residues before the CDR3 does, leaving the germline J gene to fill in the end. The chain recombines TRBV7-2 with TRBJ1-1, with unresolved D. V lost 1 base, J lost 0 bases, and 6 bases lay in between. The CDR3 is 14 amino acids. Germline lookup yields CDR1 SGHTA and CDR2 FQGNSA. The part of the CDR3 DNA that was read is TGTGCCAGCAGCTTAGTACAGATGAACACTGAA. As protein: CASSLVQMNTE. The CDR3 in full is CASSLVQMNTEAFF. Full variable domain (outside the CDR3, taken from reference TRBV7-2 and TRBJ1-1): GAGVSQSPSNKVTEKGKDVELRCDPISGHTALYWYRQSLGQGLEFLIYFQGNSAPDKSGLPSDRFSAERTGGSVSTLTIQRTQQEDSAVYLCASSLVQMNTEAFFGQGTRLTVV.

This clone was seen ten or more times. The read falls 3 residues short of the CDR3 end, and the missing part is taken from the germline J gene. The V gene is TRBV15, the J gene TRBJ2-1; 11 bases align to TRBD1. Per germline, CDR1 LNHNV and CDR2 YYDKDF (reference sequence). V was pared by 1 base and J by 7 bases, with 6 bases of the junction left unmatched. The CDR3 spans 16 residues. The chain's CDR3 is CATSRAAGQGANEQFF. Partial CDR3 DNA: TGTGCCACCAGCAGAGCCGCAGGACAGGGGGCAAATGAG.

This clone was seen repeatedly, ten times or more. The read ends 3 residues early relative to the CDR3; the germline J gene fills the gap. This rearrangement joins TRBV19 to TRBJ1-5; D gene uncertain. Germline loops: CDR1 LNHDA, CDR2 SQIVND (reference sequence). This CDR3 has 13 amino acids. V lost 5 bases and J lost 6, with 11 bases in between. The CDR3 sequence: CASSFGETQPQHF. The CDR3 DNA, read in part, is TGTGCCAGTAGTTTCGGGGAGACTCAGCCC.

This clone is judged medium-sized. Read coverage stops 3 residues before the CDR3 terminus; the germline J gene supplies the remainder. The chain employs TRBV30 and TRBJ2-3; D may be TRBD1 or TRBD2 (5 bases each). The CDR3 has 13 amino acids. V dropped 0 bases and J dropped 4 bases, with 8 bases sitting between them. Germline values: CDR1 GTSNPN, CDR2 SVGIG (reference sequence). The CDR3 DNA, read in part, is TGTGCCTGGAGTGTTAGAGGGGCAGATACG. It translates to CAWSVRGADT. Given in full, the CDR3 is CAWSVRGADTQYF.

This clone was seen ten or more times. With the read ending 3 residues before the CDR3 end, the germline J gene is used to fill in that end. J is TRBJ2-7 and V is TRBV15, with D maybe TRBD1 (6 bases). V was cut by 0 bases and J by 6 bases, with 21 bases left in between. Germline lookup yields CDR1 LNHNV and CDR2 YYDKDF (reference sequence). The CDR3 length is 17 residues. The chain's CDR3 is CATSREQGRFDSSEQYF. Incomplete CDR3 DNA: TGTGCCACCAGCAGAGAGCAGGGGAGATTCGACAGTAGCGAG.

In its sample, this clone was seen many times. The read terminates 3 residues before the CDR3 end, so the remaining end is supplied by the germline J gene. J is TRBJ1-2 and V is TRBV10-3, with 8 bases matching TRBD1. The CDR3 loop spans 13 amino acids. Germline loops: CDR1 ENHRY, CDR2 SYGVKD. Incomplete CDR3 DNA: TGTGCCCGTAGCCCAGGGGGCTCGGGAGGC. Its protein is CARSPGGSGG. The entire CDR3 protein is CARSPGGSGGYTF.

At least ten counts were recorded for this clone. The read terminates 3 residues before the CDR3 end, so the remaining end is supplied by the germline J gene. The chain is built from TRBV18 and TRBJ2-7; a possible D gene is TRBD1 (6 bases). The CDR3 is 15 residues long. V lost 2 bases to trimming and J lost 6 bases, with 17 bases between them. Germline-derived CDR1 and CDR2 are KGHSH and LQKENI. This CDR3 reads CASSPGGGFRGEQYF. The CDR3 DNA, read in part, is TGTGCCAGCTCACCAGGTGGGGGCTTCCGGGGCGAG.

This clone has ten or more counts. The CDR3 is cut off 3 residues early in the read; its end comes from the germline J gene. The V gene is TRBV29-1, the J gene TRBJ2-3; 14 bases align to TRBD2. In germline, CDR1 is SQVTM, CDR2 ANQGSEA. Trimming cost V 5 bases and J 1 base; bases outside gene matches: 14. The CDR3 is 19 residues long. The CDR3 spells CSVLRTTSGRALGTDTQYF. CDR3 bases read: TGCAGCGTTCTCCGGACGACTAGCGGGAGGGCCCTCGGCACAGATACG.

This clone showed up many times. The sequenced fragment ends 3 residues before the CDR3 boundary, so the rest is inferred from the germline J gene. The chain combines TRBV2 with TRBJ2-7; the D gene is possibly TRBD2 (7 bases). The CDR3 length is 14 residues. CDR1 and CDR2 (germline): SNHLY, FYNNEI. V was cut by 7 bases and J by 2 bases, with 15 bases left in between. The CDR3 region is CASKGGLGTYEQYF. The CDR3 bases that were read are TGTGCCAGCAAGGGGGGGTTGGGGACCTACGAG.

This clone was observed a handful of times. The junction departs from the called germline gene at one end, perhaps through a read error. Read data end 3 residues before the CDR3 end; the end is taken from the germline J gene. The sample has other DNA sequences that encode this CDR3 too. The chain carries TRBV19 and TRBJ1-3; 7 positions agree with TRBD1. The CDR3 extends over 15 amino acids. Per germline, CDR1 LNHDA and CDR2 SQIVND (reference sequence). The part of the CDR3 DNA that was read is TGTGCCAGTAGTACCGGACAGGACTCTGGAAACACA. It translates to CASSTGQDSGNT. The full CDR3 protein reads CASSTGQDSGNTIYF.

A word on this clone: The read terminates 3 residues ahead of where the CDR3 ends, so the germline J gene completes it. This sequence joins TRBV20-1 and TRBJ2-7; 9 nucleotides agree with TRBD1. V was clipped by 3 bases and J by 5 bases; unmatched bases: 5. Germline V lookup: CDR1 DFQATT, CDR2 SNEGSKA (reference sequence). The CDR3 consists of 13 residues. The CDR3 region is CSASRQGVHEQYF. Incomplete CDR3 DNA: TGCAGTGCTAGTCGACAGGGGGTGCACGAG.

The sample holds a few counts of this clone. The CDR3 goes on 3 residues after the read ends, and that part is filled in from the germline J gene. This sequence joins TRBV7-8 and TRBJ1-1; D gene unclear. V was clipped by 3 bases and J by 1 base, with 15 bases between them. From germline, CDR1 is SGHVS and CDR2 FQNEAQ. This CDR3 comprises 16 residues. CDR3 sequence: CASSLLGPSTNTEAFF. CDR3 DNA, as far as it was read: TGTGCCAGCAGCTTGTTGGGCCCGTCTACGAACACTGAA.

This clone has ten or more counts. CDR3 DNA (partial): TGCAGTGCTAGACTAGCGGGAGGCTCGATCACAGATACG. Translated: CSARLAGGSITDT. Given in full, the CDR3 is CSARLAGGSITDTQYF. The J gene is TRBJ2-3, the V gene TRBV20-1; TRBD2 matches 11 bases. The read stops 3 residues short of the end of the CDR3; the missing end is completed from the germline J gene. Germline-derived CDR1 and CDR2 are DFQATT and SNEGSKA (reference sequence). After removal of 2 bases from V and 2 bases from J, the junction contained 6 bases not matched to a gene. The CDR3 totals 16 residues.

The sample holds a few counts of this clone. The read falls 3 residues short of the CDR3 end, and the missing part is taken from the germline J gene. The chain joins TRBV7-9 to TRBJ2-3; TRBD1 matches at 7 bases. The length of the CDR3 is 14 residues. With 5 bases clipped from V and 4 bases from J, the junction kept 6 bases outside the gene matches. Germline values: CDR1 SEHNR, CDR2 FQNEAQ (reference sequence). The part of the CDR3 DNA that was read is TGTGCCAGCAGCCCGGACAGGTGGTCAGATACG. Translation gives CASSPDRWSDT. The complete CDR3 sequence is CASSPDRWSDTQYF.

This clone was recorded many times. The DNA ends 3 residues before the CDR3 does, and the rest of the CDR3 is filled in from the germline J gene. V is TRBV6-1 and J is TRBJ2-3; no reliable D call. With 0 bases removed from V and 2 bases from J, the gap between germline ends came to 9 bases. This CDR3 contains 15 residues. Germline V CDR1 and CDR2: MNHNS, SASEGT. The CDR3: CASSEAFYNTDTQYF. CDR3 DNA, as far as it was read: TGTGCCAGCAGTGAAGCTTTCTATAACACAGATACG.

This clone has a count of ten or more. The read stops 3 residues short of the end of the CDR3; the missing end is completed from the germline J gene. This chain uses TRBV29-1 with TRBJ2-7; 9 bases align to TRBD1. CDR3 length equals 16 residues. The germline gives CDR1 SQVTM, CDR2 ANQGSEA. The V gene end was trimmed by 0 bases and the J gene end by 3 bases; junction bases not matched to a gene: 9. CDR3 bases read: TGCAGCGTTGAAGATCATATGGGACAGGGTGGCTACGAG. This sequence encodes CSVEDHMGQGGYE. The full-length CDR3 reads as CSVEDHMGQGGYEQYF.